The TCR beta chain described here comes from a study of blood T cell repertoires in COVID-19. Study summary: Sites across the United States, Italy and Spain contributed samples from acute and convalescent COVID-19.

In the study's own analysis: How many nucleated cells were present was estimated from reference gene primer amplification. Sequencing was performed with immunoSEQ multiplex PCR; in TCRdb, only in-frame clones are kept and a portion is missing. For V, J and clone size, that table is used; D and trimming come from the DNA. The sample records 430,000 or so clones, about 88% being singletons. Participants were placed into cohorts based on the clinical history they reported. Shortly before study entry, within 2 weeks, exposed participants had met a COVID-19 case. Sequenced: PBMCs or T cells enriched from blood (not recorded which). The receptor was isolated from a woman younger than 35 who had been exposed to COVID-19.

CDR3 residues: CASRTGGSSNTEAFF. The CDR3 DNA sequence: TGTGCCAGCCGGACAGGGGGGTCTTCGAACACTGAAGCTTTCTTT. The V call is TRBV28, the J call TRBJ1-1; the match to TRBD1 covers 10 bases. Germline CDR1 is MDHEN and CDR2 is SYDVKM. V gave up 8 bases and J gave up 1 base; unmatched junction bases: 7. CDR3 length equals 15 residues. The variable domain in full, completed from reference TRBV28 and TRBJ1-1, reads DVKVTQSSRYLVKRTGEKVFLECVQDMDHENMFWYRQDPGLGLRLIYFSYDVKMKEKGDIPEGYSVSREKKERFSLILESASTNQTSMYLCASRTGGSSNTEAFFGQGTRLTVV.